A selection of T cell receptor beta chains follows, all from one sample in a study of blood T cell repertoires in COVID-19. Sequencing used immunoSEQ multiplex PCR; TCRdb keeps in-frame clones, though not all of them. The sample holds some 180,000 clones, around 79% seen once. Sequenced material: PBMCs or T cells enriched from blood (not recorded which). The receptors derive from a woman between 65 and 79 years old in a cohort exposed to, infected with or recovered from COVID-19 (not recorded which). CDR3s include the opening cysteine and the closing phenylalanine or tryptophan. Fields, in order: clone size, V gene, D gene, J gene, CDR3 DNA, CDR3 protein. The D gene is left open where the match is weak. Clone size is not always given. Where it is, it says once, few, many or a class for expanded clones.

size: -
V: TRBV10-3
D: TRBD2
J: TRBJ2-3
DNA: TGTGCCATCAGTGGGACTAGCGGGAGGGCCGTGGAAACAGATACGCAGTATTTT
CDR3: CAISGTSGRAVETDTQYF

size: -
V: TRBV5-4
D: -
J: TRBJ2-3
DNA: TGTGCCAGCAGCTTGGGATCTAGCACTAGCACAGATACGCAGTATTTT
CDR3: CASSLGSSTSTDTQYF

size: -
V: TRBV6-5
D: TRBD1
J: TRBJ2-1
DNA: TGTGCTGTTACCCGGACAGGGGGTATGAATGAGCAGTTCTTC
CDR3: CAVTRTGGMNEQFF

size: -
V: TRBV6-6
D: TRBD2
J: TRBJ2-7
DNA: TGTGCCAGCAGTCCAACCGGGACTAGCGGAAGCTACGAGCAGTACTTC
CDR3: CASSPTGTSGSYEQYF

size: -
V: TRBV3-1/TRBV3-2
D: TRBD1
J: TRBJ2-1
DNA: TGTGCCAGCGGACAGGGGGCAACCTACAATGAGCAGTTCTTC
CDR3: CASGQGATYNEQFF

size: -
V: TRBV14
D: TRBD2
J: TRBJ2-5
DNA: TGTGCCAGCAGCCAAGAAGTTTGGGGACGTGTGAAAATAGCGGGAGGGCCAATAGAGACCCAGTACTTC
CDR3: CASSQEVWGRVKIAGGPIETQYF

size: -
V: TRBV27
D: -
J: TRBJ2-5
DNA: TGTGCCAGCAGTTTACGAGAGACCCAGTACTTC
CDR3: CASSLRETQYF

size: -
V: TRBV5-6
D: TRBD1
J: TRBJ2-5
DNA: TGTGCCAGCAGCGTAGGGACAGGGGTCCCGGAGACCCAGTACTTC
CDR3: CASSVGTGVPETQYF

size: -
V: TRBV5-1
D: TRBD2
J: TRBJ2-5
DNA: TGCGCCAGCAGCTTGTATCGGGGAGCGGGGATAGAGACCCAGTACTTC
CDR3: CASSLYRGAGIETQYF

size: -
V: TRBV12-3/TRBV12-4
D: -
J: TRBJ2-5
DNA: TGTGCCAGCAGTTACTACAATCAAGAGACCCAGTACTTC
CDR3: CASSYYNQETQYF

size: -
V: TRBV19
D: TRBD1
J: TRBJ2-3
DNA: TGTGCCAGTAGTCCAACAGGGGCCAGGGCCACAGATACGCAGTATTTT
CDR3: CASSPTGARATDTQYF

size: once
V: TRBV7-2
D: -
J: TRBJ2-3
DNA: TGTGCCAGCAGCCCGACTAGGTCCCTCGGTACGCAGTATTTT
CDR3: CASSPTRSLGTQYF

size: -
V: TRBV6-5
D: -
J: TRBJ1-1
DNA: TGTGCCAGCAGCACAGGACACACTGAAGCTTTCTTT
CDR3: CASSTGHTEAFF

size: -
V: TRBV7-8
D: -
J: TRBJ1-6
DNA: TGTGCCAGCAGCTTACTCCAGAATTCACCCCTCCACTTT
CDR3: CASSLLQNSPLHF

size: -
V: TRBV24-1
D: TRBD1
J: TRBJ1-2
DNA: TGTGCCACCAGTGATTCCACAGGACAGGGGATCTATGGCTACACCTTC
CDR3: CATSDSTGQGIYGYTF

size: -
V: TRBV5-1
D: -
J: TRBJ1-6
DNA: TGCGCCAGCAGCTTAGGACAGAAGATTTCACCCCTCCACTTT
CDR3: CASSLGQKISPLHF

size: -
V: TRBV11-2
D: TRBD2
J: TRBJ2-5
DNA: TGTGCCAGCAGCTTACGGAGGGGACTAGCGGGGGTTCCTAGAGAGACCCAGTACTTC
CDR3: CASSLRRGLAGVPRETQYF

size: -
V: TRBV7-6
D: -
J: TRBJ2-3
DNA: TGTGCCAGCAGCTTATACGCGGCTTTCACAGATACGCAGTATTTT
CDR3: CASSLYAAFTDTQYF

size: -
V: TRBV10-3
D: TRBD2
J: TRBJ2-3
DNA: TGTGCCATCAGTGAGTGGAGAGCGGGAGGTTCCGCAGATACGCAGTATTTT
CDR3: CAISEWRAGGSADTQYF

size: -
V: TRBV6-5
D: TRBD1
J: TRBJ2-7
DNA: TGTGCCAGCAGGAAAAACAGGGGGCTTCCCTACGAGCAGTACTTC
CDR3: CASRKNRGLPYEQYF

size: -
V: TRBV7-6
D: -
J: TRBJ1-3
DNA: TGTGCCAGCAGCTTAAACAGGGGAAACACCATATATTTT
CDR3: CASSLNRGNTIYF

size: -
V: TRBV5-1
D: -
J: TRBJ1-6
DNA: TGCGCCAGCAGCTATTCTGGCCAGGGTTCTAATTCACCCCTCCACTTT
CDR3: CASSYSGQGSNSPLHF

size: -
V: TRBV18
D: -
J: TRBJ2-1
DNA: TGTGCCAGCTCGTTACAGCTAGCGATCCGCAATGAGCAGTTCTTC
CDR3: CASSLQLAIRNEQFF

size: -
V: TRBV11-2
D: TRBD2
J: TRBJ2-1
DNA: TGTGCCAGCAGCTTAGTTGGGACTAGCGGGCTCAATGAGCAGTTCTTC
CDR3: CASSLVGTSGLNEQFF

size: few
V: TRBV10-3
D: -
J: TRBJ1-1
DNA: TGTGCCATCAGTGGGACAGAGAACACTGAAGCTTTCTTT
CDR3: CAISGTENTEAFF

size: -
V: TRBV10-2
D: TRBD2
J: TRBJ2-7
DNA: TGCGCCAGCAGTGAGTCGAAAGGGACTAGTATCTACGAGCAGTACTTC
CDR3: CASSESKGTSIYEQYF

size: -
V: TRBV4-1
D: -
J: TRBJ1-5
DNA: TGCGCCAGCAGCCAAGATGTATTCCAGGGCGGCAATCAGCCCCAGCATTTT
CDR3: CASSQDVFQGGNQPQHF

size: -
V: TRBV10-3
D: -
J: TRBJ1-1
DNA: TGTGCCATCAGTGAGGGAAGCGGGGCAAAAGCTTTCTTT
CDR3: CAISEGSGAKAFF

size: once
V: TRBV11-3
D: -
J: TRBJ2-1
DNA: TGTGCCAGCAGCTTATCGGGGGAAACCTACAATGAGCAGTTCTTC
CDR3: CASSLSGETYNEQFF

size: -
V: TRBV7-8
D: TRBD2
J: TRBJ2-7
DNA: TGTGCCAGCAGTCATGGTGGACTAGCTTACGGCGAGCAGTACTTC
CDR3: CASSHGGLAYGEQYF

size: once
V: TRBV27
D: -
J: TRBJ2-5
DNA: TGTGCCAGCAGTGTAAGGGGCGGTGAGACCCAGTACTTC
CDR3: CASSVRGGETQYF

size: -
V: TRBV30
D: TRBD1
J: TRBJ1-1
DNA: TGTGCCTGGAGGGGTGGACAGGGGAACACTGAAGCTTTCTTT
CDR3: CAWRGGQGNTEAFF

size: -
V: TRBV18
D: TRBD1
J: TRBJ1-1
DNA: TGTGCCAGCTCACCACAGGGGGCTGGCACTGAAGCTTTCTTT
CDR3: CASSPQGAGTEAFF

size: -
V: TRBV30
D: TRBD2
J: TRBJ2-1
DNA: TGTGCCTGGAGCGTCCTTAGCGGGAGGGTGAATGAGCAGTTCTTC
CDR3: CAWSVLSGRVNEQFF

size: -
V: TRBV10-3
D: -
J: TRBJ2-3
DNA: TGTGCCATCAGTGAGATAGGGGGGGTCTCCACAGATACGCAGTATTTT
CDR3: CAISEIGGVSTDTQYF

size: once
V: TRBV2
D: -
J: TRBJ1-2
DNA: TGTGCCAGCAGTGTTGGCCAGAACTATGGCTACACCTTC
CDR3: CASSVGQNYGYTF

size: -
V: TRBV5-1
D: TRBD2
J: TRBJ2-1
DNA: TGCGCCAGCAGCAGAGGACTAGCGGGAGACAATGAGCAGTTCTTC
CDR3: CASSRGLAGDNEQFF

size: -
V: TRBV28
D: -
J: TRBJ1-1
DNA: TGTGCCAGCAGTCTCAAGCACACTGAAGCTTTCTTT
CDR3: CASSLKHTEAFF

size: -
V: TRBV2
D: TRBD2
J: TRBJ2-7
DNA: TGTGCCAGCAGAACTCTAGCGGGAGCAGACTACGAGCAGTACTTC
CDR3: CASRTLAGADYEQYF

size: -
V: TRBV19
D: -
J: TRBJ2-5
DNA: TGTGCCAGTAGTATGACTTCAGGGGTCTTGGAGACCCAGTACTTC
CDR3: CASSMTSGVLETQYF

size: -
V: TRBV5-1
D: -
J: TRBJ2-1
DNA: TGCGCCAGCAGCAATGACAGGCCTGGATACAATGAGCAGTTCTTC
CDR3: CASSNDRPGYNEQFF